This T cell receptor (beta chain) was obtained from a study of identical twins. About this clonotype itself: The antigen is undetermined.

One entry per CDR3 protein, called by TCRdb with MiXCR from the 5' RACE reads. The sample shows 400,000 to 500,000 distinct CDR3 sequences, 18% of them seen only once. Study-wide results and limits: Zero-insertion findings could be partly confounded by invariant cells (MAIT and iNKT cells). Cord blood beta clonotypes present at high abundance carried fewer insertions; no such pattern appeared in memory repertoires.

There are 17 residues in the CDR3. The V and J ends lost 3 bases and 8 bases, in that order; junction bases with no gene match: 10. The germline V gene has CDR1 ENHRY and CDR2 SYGVKD. The sequenced sample consisted of naive T cells sorted from blood. This clonotype was obtained from a man in his fifties or sixties in good health. The V gene is TRBV10-3, the J gene TRBJ2-1, with 13 nucleotides matching TRBD2. CDR3 sequence reads: CAISDPTGTSGDYEQFF. CDR3 DNA: TGTGCCATCAGTGATCCTACCGGGACTAGCGGGGATTATGAGCAGTTCTTC.